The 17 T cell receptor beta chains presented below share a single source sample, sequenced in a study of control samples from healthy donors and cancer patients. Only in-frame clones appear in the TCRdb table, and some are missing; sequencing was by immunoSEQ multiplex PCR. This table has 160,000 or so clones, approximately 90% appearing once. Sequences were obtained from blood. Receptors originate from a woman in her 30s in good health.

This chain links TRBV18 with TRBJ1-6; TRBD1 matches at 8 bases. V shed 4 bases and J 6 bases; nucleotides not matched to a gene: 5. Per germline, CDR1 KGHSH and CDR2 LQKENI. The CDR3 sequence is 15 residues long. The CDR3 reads CASSLGQAGNSPLHF. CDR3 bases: TGTGCCAGCTCACTGGGACAGGCGGGTAATTCACCCCTCCACTTT.

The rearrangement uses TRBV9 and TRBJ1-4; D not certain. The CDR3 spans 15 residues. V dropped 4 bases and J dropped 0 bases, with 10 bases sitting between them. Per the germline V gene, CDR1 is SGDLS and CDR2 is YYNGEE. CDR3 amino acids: CASSFSGATNEKLFF. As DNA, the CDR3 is TGTGCCAGCAGCTTTTCAGGAGCAACTAATGAAAAACTGTTTTTT. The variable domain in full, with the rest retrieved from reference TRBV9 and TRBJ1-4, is DSGVTQTPKHLITATGQRVTLRCSPRSGDLSVYWYQQSLDQGLQFLIQYYNGEERAKGNILERFSAQQFPDLHSELNLSSLELGDSALYFCASSFSGATNEKLFFGSGTQLSVL.

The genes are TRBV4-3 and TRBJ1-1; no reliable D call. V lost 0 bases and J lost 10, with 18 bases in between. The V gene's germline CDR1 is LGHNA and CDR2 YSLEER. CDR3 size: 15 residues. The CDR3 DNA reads TGCGCCAGCAGCCAAGATTTGGACGCCGCCCTGGGAGCTTTCTTT. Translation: CASSQDLDAALGAFF.

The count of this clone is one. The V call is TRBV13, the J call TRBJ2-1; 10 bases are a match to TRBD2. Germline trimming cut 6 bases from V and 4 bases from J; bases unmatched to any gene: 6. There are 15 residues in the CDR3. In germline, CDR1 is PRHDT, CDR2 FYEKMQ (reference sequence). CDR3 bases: TGTGCCAGCAGTCCCGGGACTAGCGTATACAATGAGCAGTTCTTC. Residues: CASSPGTSVYNEQFF.

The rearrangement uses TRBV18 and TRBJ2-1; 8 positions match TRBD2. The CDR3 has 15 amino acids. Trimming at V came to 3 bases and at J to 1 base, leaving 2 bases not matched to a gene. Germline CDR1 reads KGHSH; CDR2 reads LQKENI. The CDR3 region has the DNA TGTGCCAGCTCACCCCTAGCGGGTTCCTACAATGAGCAGTTCTTC. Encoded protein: CASSPLAGSYNEQFF.

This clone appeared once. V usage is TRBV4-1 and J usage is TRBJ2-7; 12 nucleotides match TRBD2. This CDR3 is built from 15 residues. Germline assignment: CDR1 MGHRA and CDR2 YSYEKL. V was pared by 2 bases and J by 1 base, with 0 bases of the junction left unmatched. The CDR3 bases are TGCGCCAGCAGCCAACTAGCGGGAGGGTCCTACGAGCAGTACTTC. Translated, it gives CASSQLAGGSYEQYF.

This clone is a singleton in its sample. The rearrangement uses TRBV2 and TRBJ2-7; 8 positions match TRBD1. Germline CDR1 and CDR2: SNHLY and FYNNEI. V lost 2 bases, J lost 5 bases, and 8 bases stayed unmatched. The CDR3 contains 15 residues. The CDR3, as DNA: TGTGCCAGCAGTGAAAGAGGACAGGGTTCCCACGAGCAGTACTTC. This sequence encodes CASSERGQGSHEQYF.

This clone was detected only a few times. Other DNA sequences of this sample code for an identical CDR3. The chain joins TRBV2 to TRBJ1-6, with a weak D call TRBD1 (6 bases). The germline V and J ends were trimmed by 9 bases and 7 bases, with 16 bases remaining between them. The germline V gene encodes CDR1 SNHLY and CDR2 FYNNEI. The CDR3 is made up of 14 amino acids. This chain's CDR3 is CASGPGEPNSPLHF. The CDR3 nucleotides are TGTGCCAGTGGACCAGGGGAGCCAAATTCACCCCTCCACTTT.

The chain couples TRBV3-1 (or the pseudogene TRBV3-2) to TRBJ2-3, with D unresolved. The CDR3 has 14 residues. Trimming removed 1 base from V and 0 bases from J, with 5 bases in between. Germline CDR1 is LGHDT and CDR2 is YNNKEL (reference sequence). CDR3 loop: CASSQVESTDTQYF. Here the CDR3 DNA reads TGTGCCAGCAGCCAAGTGGAGAGCACAGATACGCAGTATTTT.

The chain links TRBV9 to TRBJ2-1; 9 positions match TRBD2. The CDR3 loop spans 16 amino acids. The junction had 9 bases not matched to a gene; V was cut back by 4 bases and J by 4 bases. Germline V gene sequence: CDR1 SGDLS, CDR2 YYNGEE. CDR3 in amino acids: CASSPRSGGFYNEQFF. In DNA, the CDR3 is TGTGCCAGCAGCCCCCGTAGCGGGGGCTTTTACAATGAGCAGTTCTTC.

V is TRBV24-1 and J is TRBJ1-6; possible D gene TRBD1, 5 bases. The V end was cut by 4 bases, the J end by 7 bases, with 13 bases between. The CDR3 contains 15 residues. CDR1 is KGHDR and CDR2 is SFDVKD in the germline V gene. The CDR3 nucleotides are TGTGCCACCAGTGACTCCAGGGTCGTGAATTCACCCCTCCACTTT. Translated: CATSDSRVVNSPLHF.

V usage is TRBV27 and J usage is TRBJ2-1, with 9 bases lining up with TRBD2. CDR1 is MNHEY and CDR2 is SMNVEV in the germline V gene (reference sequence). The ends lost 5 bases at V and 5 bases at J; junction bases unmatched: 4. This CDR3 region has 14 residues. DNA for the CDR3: TGTGCCAGCAGTGTAATAGCGGGAGACAATGAGCAGTTCTTC. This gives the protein CASSVIAGDNEQFF.

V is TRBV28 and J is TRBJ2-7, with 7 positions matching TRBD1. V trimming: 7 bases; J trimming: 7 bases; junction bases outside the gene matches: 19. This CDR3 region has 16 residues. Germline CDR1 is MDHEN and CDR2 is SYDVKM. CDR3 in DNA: TGTGCCAGCACCCAATCTGAGACAGGGTTCCCCAGAGAGCAGTACTTC. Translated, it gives CASTQSETGFPREQYF.

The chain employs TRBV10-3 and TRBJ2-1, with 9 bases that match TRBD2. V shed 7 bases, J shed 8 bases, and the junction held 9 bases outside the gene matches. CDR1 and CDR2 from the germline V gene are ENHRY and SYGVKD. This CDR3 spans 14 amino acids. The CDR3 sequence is CAINSGRGVDEQFF. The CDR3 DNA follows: TGTGCCATCAATAGCGGGAGAGGGGTGGATGAGCAGTTCTTC.

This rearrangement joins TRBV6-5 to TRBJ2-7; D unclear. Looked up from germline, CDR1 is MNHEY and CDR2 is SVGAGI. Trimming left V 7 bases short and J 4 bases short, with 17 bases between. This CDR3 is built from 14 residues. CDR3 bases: TGTGCCAGCAAGGCGATGCAATCAGTTTACGAGCAGTACTTC. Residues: CASKAMQSVYEQYF.

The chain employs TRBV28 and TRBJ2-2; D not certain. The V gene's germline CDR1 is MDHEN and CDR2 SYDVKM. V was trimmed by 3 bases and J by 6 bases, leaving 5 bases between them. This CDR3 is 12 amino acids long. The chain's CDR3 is CASSFLSGELFF. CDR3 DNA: TGTGCCAGCAGTTTTCTCTCCGGGGAGCTGTTTTTT.

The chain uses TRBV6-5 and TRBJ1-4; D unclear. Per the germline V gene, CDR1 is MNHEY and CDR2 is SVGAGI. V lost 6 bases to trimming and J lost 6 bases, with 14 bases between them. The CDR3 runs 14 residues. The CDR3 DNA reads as TGTGCCAGCAGCGGGGTAATTGGGGATGAAAAACTGTTTTTT. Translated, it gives CASSGVIGDEKLFF.